Reported below is one T cell receptor (beta chain). The data belong to a study of control samples from healthy donors and cancer patients. The method was immunoSEQ multiplex PCR; TCRdb's version includes in-frame clones alone and lacks a portion of them. Of over 100,000 clones listed, about nine tenths are singletons. The CDR3 spans 14 residues. Germline V gene lookup returns CDR1 KGHDR and CDR2 SFDVKD. V was clipped by 3 bases and J by 4 bases, with 10 bases between them. This chain links TRBV24-1 with TRBJ2-3; the D gene is possibly TRBD1 (7 bases). The clonotype originates from a man in his forties in good health. Sequencing used blood. This CDR3 is CATSDQGGADTQYF. Here the CDR3 DNA reads TGTGCCACCAGTGATCAGGGGGGTGCAGATACGCAGTATTTT.